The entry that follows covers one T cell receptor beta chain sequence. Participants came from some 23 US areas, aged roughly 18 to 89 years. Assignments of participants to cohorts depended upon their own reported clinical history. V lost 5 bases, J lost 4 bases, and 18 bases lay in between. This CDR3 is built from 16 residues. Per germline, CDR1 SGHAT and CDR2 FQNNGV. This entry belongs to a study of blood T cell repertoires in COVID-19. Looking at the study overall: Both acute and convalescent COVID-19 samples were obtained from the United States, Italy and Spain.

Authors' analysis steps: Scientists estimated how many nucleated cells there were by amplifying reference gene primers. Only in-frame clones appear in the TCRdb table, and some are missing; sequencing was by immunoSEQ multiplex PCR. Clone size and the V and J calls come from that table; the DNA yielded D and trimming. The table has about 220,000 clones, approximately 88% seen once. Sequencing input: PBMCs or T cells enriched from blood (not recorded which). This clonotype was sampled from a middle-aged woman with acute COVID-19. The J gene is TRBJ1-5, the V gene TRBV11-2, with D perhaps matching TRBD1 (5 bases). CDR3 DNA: TGTGCCAGCAGCGACGCGGGGGGACTCAATAATCAGCCCCAGCATTTT. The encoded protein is CASSDAGGLNNQPQHF.